These T cell receptor beta chains were read from a single sample in a study of T-cell reconstitution after alpha-beta-depleted transplantation in children. TCRdb processed the PCR reads anew with MiXCR; each CDR3 protein has one entry. The sample has approximately 510,000 distinct CDR3 sequences; 15% to 20% are singletons. This specimen was PBMCs from the stem cell graft donor, taken from the stem cell graft. The receptor set was obtained from a human donor who donated a stem cell graft to a child with acute lymphoblastic leukemia. Both conserved end residues are trimmed from each CDR3.

J	V	CDR3
TRBJ2-7	TRBV3-1	ASSQRSYEQY
TRBJ1-2	TRBV4-1	ASSQEGRYGYT
TRBJ2-1	TRBV5-1	ASSLTGHPVNEQF
TRBJ2-3	TRBV6-5	ASSYVGLAVTDTQY
TRBJ2-1	TRBV7-8	ASSSQRTSVHNEQF
TRBJ2-4	TRBV19	ASSIGNKRGSSAKNIQY
TRBJ1-2	TRBV27	ASSLGTGGGGYT
TRBJ2-5	TRBV7-9	ASSYGTGVQETQY
TRBJ2-3	TRBV7-8	ASLSGRATDTQY
TRBJ2-5	TRBV11-3	ASSTGLAGGGGTQY
TRBJ2-3	TRBV12-3/TRBV12-4	ASSPWGTDTQY
TRBJ2-1	TRBV7-2	ASSLGLGKGGNEQF
TRBJ1-5	TRBV6-5	ASSSGQTKNQPQH
TRBJ2-7	TRBV6-1	ASSPRHGPTKQY
TRBJ1-2	TRBV2	ASVGPDRESPSGHGYT
TRBJ1-3	TRBV5-6	ASEPQGPRGNTIY
TRBJ1-3	TRBV5-1	ASSRGQVVGSGNTIY
TRBJ1-5	TRBV12-3/TRBV12-4	ASSFSGGGWQPQH
TRBJ2-1	TRBV12-3/TRBV12-4	ASSPLGYYNEQF
TRBJ1-4	TRBV12-3/TRBV12-4	ASRPWDRNEKLF
TRBJ2-7	TRBV10-3	AISPESEQY
TRBJ2-7	TRBV28	ASSLLQSYEQY
TRBJ1-4	TRBV12-3/TRBV12-4	ATSGTPREKLF
TRBJ2-3	TRBV2	ASSQRRTFTDTQY
TRBJ1-1	TRBV29-1	SVEPDTEAF
TRBJ1-4	TRBV27	ASSLSWGYREKLF
TRBJ2-1	TRBV19	ASSIERGRTNEQF
TRBJ2-7	TRBV20-1	SARHSSYEQY
TRBJ2-1	TRBV6-2/TRBV6-3	ASRGTTSGQGSGSQDNEQF
TRBJ1-2	TRBV6-2/TRBV6-3	ASSYFDHGGYT
TRBJ2-1	TRBV6-5	ASSYMAGTSGYSNEQF
TRBJ2-1	TRBV20-1	SVVGELASNEQF
TRBJ2-3	TRBV19	ASGSQGGDTQY
TRBJ1-5	TRBV5-1	ARGQGRSNQPQH
TRBJ2-4	TRBV20-1	SAGGTSGGAKNIQY
TRBJ2-2	TRBV4-1	ASSQASGTPGELF
TRBJ2-1	TRBV3-1	ASSQVTLAGALNEQF
TRBJ1-1	TRBV20-1	SAVRKPRNTEAF
TRBJ1-2	TRBV20-1	SALPDSANYGYT
TRBJ2-6	TRBV5-1	ASSLALEDSGANGLT
TRBJ2-3	TRBV11-2	ASLSSGRDTQY
TRBJ1-1	TRBV7-8	ASSQRPGYLNTEAF
TRBJ2-7	TRBV27	ASSFANAGEQY
TRBJ2-7	TRBV12-3/TRBV12-4	ASSLTSGIEQY
TRBJ1-1	TRBV5-6	ASSSPGHEAF
TRBJ1-1	TRBV6-6	ASSRRTEAF
TRBJ2-1	TRBV7-2	ASSSRTSGRVTEQF
TRBJ2-3	TRBV20-1	SARIRAGASRDTQY
TRBJ2-1	TRBV27	ASSLPLSRNEQF